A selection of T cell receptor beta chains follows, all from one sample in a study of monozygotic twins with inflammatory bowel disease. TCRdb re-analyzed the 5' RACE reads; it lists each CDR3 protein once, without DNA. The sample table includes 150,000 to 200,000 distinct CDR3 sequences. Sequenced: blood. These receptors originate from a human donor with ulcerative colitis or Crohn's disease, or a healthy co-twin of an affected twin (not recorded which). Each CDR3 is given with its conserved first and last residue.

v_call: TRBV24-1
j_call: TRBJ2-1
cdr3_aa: CATVASGGREQFF

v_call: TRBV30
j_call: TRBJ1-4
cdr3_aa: CAWSVSTKSEKLFF

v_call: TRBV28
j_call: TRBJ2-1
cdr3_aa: CASSLLAGGGNEQFF

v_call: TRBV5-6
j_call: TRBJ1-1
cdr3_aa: CASSPTGGSLSEAFF

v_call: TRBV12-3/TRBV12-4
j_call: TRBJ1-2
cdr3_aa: CASSRGAGGNGYTF

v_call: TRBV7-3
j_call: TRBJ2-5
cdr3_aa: CASSLHGSQETQYF

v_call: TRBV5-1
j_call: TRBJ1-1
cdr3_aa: CASSPGVEVPGAEAFF

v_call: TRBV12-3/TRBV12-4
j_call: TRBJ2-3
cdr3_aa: CASSGLAASTDTQYF

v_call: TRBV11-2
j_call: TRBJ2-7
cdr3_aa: CASSFDLAVGREQYF

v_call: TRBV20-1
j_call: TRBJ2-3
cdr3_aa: CSARLNTDTQYF

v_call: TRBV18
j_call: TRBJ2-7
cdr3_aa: CASSPPAHYEQYF

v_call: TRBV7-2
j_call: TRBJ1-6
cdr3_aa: CASSWGPGVDSPLHF

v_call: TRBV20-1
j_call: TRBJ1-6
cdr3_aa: CSPGQGPYNSPLHF

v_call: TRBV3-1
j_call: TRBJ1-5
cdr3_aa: CASSQGWTSASMLGQPQHF

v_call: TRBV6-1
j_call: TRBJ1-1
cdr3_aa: CASSPGDRGLNTEAFF

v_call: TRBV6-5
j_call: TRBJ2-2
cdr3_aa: CASRGDVGELFF

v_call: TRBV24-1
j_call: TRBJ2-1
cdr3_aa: CATSGGGEQFF

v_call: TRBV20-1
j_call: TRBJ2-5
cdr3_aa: CSADGVLAGGLQETQYF

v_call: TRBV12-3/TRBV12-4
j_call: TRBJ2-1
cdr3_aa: CASSFRQASSYNEQFF

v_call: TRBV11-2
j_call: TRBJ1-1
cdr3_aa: CASSLRGQGADGTEAFF

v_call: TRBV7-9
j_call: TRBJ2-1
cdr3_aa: CASSWLAPSGKQFF

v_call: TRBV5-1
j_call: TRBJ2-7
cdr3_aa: CASSLVTSGIFEQYF